This TCR beta chain was captured in a study of blood T cell repertoires in COVID-19. For the study at large: Collection of acute and convalescent COVID-19 samples took place in the United States, Italy and Spain.

Germline CDR1 is SGHRS and CDR2 is YFSETQ. CDR3 length: 17 residues. V lost 2 bases and J lost 4; bases outside the gene matches: 9. Methods used by the authors: Amplification with reference gene primers provided the estimates of nucleated cell counts. Only in-frame clones appear in the TCRdb table, and some are missing; sequencing was by immunoSEQ multiplex PCR. V, J and clone size reflect that table, while D and trimming were determined from the DNA. The sample holds around 250,000 clones, about 83% seen once. This sequence was found in a man older than 75 with acute or convalescent COVID-19. The sequenced material came from peripheral blood. The chain is built from TRBV5-1 and TRBJ1-4; 9 bases line up with TRBD1. CDR3 amino acids: CASSFSPGTGINEKLFF. In DNA form, the CDR3 reads TGCGCCAGCAGCTTCAGTCCCGGGACAGGGATTAATGAAAAACTGTTTTTT. Using reference TRBV5-1 and TRBJ1-4 for the parts outside the CDR3, the full variable domain is KAGVTQTPRYLIKTRGQQVTLSCSPISGHRSVSWYQQTPGQGLQFLFEYFSETQRNKGNFPGRFSGRQFSNSRSEMNVSTLELGDSALYLCASSFSPGTGINEKLFFGSGTQLSVL.